Listed below are T cell receptor beta chains from one sample, sequenced in a study of T-cell memory formation after mild COVID-19. TCRdb reanalysed the 5' RACE reads using MiXCR and keeps one entry per CDR3 protein. The sample has around 300,000 distinct CDR3 sequences; roughly 8.2% are singletons. Material: PBMCs or a T cell subset sorted from them (not recorded which). These receptors came from a man between 18 and 35 years old who had mild COVID-19 (a few samples of this study predate the infection). Cell type and time point are not known. The CDR3 runs from the conserved cysteine through the conserved F or W. The D gene is left open where the match is weak. Expanded clones are given a class, and other clones once, few, many or no size at all.

>TRBV19|.|TRBJ2-5|.
CASSIGTEETQYF
TGTGCCAGTAGTATAGGGACAGAAGAGACCCAGTACTTC
>TRBV20-1|.|TRBJ2-6|few
CSAAPGDSSGANVLTF
TGCAGTGCTGCCCCGGGAGACAGCTCTGGGGCCAACGTCCTGACTTTC
>TRBV27|.|TRBJ2-2|.
CASSPPMVSNTGELFF
TGTGCCAGCAGTCCCCCCATGGTATCGAACACCGGGGAGCTGTTTTTT
>TRBV30|TRBD1|TRBJ1-2|few
CAWRGTGGGYTF
TGTGCCTGGAGGGGGACAGGAGGCGGCTACACCTTC
>TRBV7-2|.|TRBJ2-5|.
CASSSRTGQETQYF
TGTGCCAGCAGCTCCAGGACGGGCCAAGAGACCCAGTACTTC
>TRBV5-1|TRBD1|TRBJ1-6|few
CASTLWGQLNSPLHF
TGCGCCAGCACCCTCTGGGGACAGCTAAATTCACCCCTCCACTTT
>TRBV10-3|TRBD1|TRBJ2-5|few
CAISEWGQGSTQYF
TGTGCCATCAGTGAGTGGGGACAGGGGTCGACCCAGTACTTC
>TRBV12-3/TRBV12-4|.|TRBJ2-3|few
CASSPFRISTDTQYF
TGTGCCAGCAGTCCGTTCAGGATAAGCACAGATACGCAGTATTTT
>TRBV4-3|.|TRBJ1-2|.
CASSQGRGVPYGYTF
TGCGCCAGCAGCCAAGGGAGGGGGGTCCCCTATGGCTACACCTTC
>TRBV4-3|.|TRBJ2-4|.
CASSLLSGAKNIQYF
TGCGCCAGCAGCCTCCTAAGCGGGGCCAAAAACATTCAGTACTTC
>TRBV6-4|.|TRBJ2-6|.
CASSEMSSGANVLTF
TGTGCCAGCTCGGAGATGAGCTCTGGGGCCAACGTCCTGACTTTC
>TRBV20-1|.|TRBJ1-5|many
CSAGYSNQPQHF
TGCAGTGCTGGGTATAGCAATCAGCCCCAGCATTTT
>TRBV24-1|.|TRBJ2-1|many
CATSDLVEQFF
TGTGCCACCAGTGATTTGGTTGAGCAGTTCTTC
>TRBV19|.|TRBJ1-2|many
CASSVDSYGYTF
TGTGCCAGTAGTGTCGACTCCTATGGCTACACCTTC
>TRBV4-3|.|TRBJ1-2|many
CASSQDWGNYGYTF
TGCGCCAGCAGCCAAGATTGGGGGAACTATGGCTACACCTTC
>TRBV7-9|.|TRBJ2-7|few
CASSLVLRGSYEQYF
TGTGCCAGCAGCTTAGTTCTCAGAGGCTCCTACGAGCAGTACTTC
>TRBV6-6|.|TRBJ2-5|few
CASRLTGAETQYF
TGTGCCAGCAGACTTACAGGCGCGGAGACCCAGTACTTC
>TRBV5-1|.|TRBJ2-3|few
CASSLETGRSDTQYF
TGCGCCAGCAGCCTGGAAACGGGCCGGTCAGATACGCAGTATTTT
>TRBV3-1|.|TRBJ2-1|few
CATTGAVDNEQFF
TGTGCCACTACGGGGGCCGTAGACAATGAGCAGTTCTTC
>TRBV2|.|TRBJ1-2|many
CASSEQGGAYGYTF
TGTGCCAGCAGTGAACAGGGAGGAGCCTATGGCTACACCTTC
>TRBV11-3|TRBD1|TRBJ2-1|.
CASSLSGTGWINEQFF
TGTGCCAGCAGCTTATCTGGGACAGGGTGGATTAATGAGCAGTTCTTC
>TRBV15|TRBD1|TRBJ1-2|.
CATSRDNPGQGYTF
TGTGCCACCAGCAGAGATAACCCGGGACAGGGCTACACCTTC
>TRBV12-3/TRBV12-4|.|TRBJ2-3|.
CASARGDTQYF
TGTGCCAGCGCTAGGGGAGATACGCAGTATTTT
>TRBV4-3|TRBD1|TRBJ1-1|few
CASSQDQAGGTEAFF
TGCGCCAGCAGCCAAGATCAGGCAGGGGGCACTGAAGCTTTCTTT
>TRBV6-2/TRBV6-3|.|TRBJ1-6|.
CASSYSNSLHF
TGTGCCAGCAGTTACTCGAATTCGCTCCACTTT
>TRBV6-5|.|TRBJ1-2|few
CASSYEGAYGYTF
TGTGCCAGCAGTTATGAAGGGGCCTATGGCTACACCTTC
>TRBV7-9|TRBD2|TRBJ2-4|few
CASSLGASGGKNIQYF
TGTGCCAGCAGCTTAGGGGCTAGCGGGGGGAAAAACATTCAGTACTTC
>TRBV5-1|TRBD1|TRBJ2-3|many
CASSPRTGISDTQYF
TGCGCCAGCAGCCCCCGGACAGGGATATCAGATACGCAGTATTTT
>TRBV12-3/TRBV12-4|TRBD1|TRBJ2-3|.
CASREDRGPGTDTQYF
TGTGCCAGCAGGGAGGACAGGGGGCCAGGCACAGATACGCAGTATTTT
>TRBV30|.|TRBJ1-2|few
CAWTENYGYTF
TGTGCCTGGACGGAAAACTATGGCTACACCTTC
>TRBV2|.|TRBJ1-5|.
CATAYGAGQPQHF
TGTGCCACCGCCTACGGGGCTGGTCAGCCCCAGCATTTT
>TRBV12-3/TRBV12-4|.|TRBJ1-1|few
CASSSTDGNTEAFF
TGTGCCAGCAGTTCGACGGACGGAAACACTGAAGCTTTCTTT
>TRBV6-5|.|TRBJ1-4|few
CASSYSILVGHLNEKLFF
TGTGCCAGCAGTTACTCGATACTTGTGGGACATCTTAATGAAAAACTGTTTTTT
>TRBV7-3|TRBD1|TRBJ2-7|few
CASSSTRDRGSYEQYF
TGTGCCAGCAGCTCCACCCGGGACAGGGGAAGCTACGAGCAGTACTTC
>TRBV29-1|.|TRBJ2-7|.
CSVVARRSSYEQYF
TGCAGCGTGGTCGCTCGCCGAAGCTCCTACGAGCAGTACTTC
>TRBV7-9|TRBD1|TRBJ1-3|.
CASSLWTGVINTIYF
TGTGCCAGCAGCTTATGGACAGGGGTGATAAACACCATATATTTT
>TRBV5-5|.|TRBJ2-1|.
CASSTTGFNEQFF
TGTGCCAGCAGCACCACAGGGTTCAATGAGCAGTTCTTC